The 20 T cell receptor beta chains below come from one sample, sequenced in a study of neoadjuvant anti-PD-1 for oral cavity cancer. Time point specified: after neoadjuvant nivolumab, at surgical resection. TCRdb keeps only in-frame clones here, not all; method: immunoSEQ multiplex PCR. Among about 12,000 clones, roughly 70% were seen once, and the ten largest hold around 2.7%. The sample in question was PBMCs, obtained after nivolumab (anti-PD-1) treatment. These receptor sequences come from a person between 40 and 79 years old with oral cavity squamous cell carcinoma.

In this sample, this clone turned up a few times. V usage is TRBV7-8 and J usage is TRBJ1-1, with 7 positions matching TRBD1. Germline CDR1 is SGHVS and CDR2 is FQNEAQ. The CDR3 has 15 amino acids. The junction had 10 bases not matched to a gene; V was cut back by 4 bases and J by 5 bases. CDR3 residues: CASSSRQGWGTEAFF. The CDR3 bases are TGTGCCAGCAGCTCTCGACAGGGTTGGGGGACTGAAGCTTTCTTT. The full variable domain, with the rest looked up from reference TRBV7-8 and TRBJ1-1, is GAGVSQSPRYKVAKRGQDVALRCDPISGHVSLFWYQQALGQGPEFLTYFQNEAQLDKSGLPSDRFFAERPEGSVSTLKIQRTQQEDSAVYLCASSSRQGWGTEAFFGQGTRLTVV.

This chain connects TRBV5-4 to TRBJ2-6; D perhaps matches TRBD1 (6 bases). The CDR3 contains 18 residues. Per the germline V gene, CDR1 is SGHNT and CDR2 is YYREEE (reference sequence). Trimming pared 4 bases from V and 0 bases from J, leaving 17 bases between. CDR3 bases: TGTGCCAGCAGCGGAACCGGGACACGGGGCTCTGGGGCCAACGTCCTGACTTTC. It encodes CASSGTGTRGSGANVLTF. The variable domain in full, completed from reference TRBV5-4 and TRBJ2-6, reads ETGVTQSPTHLIKTRGQQVTLRCSSQSGHNTVSWYQQALGQGPQFIFQYYREEENGRGNFPPRFSGLQFPNYSSELNVNALELDDSALYLCASSGTGTRGSGANVLTFGAGSRLTVL.

V gene TRBV12-5 combines with J gene TRBJ2-1, with 8 bases identical to TRBD2. The junction had 13 bases not matched to a gene; V was cut back by 9 bases and J by 0 bases. Per germline, CDR1 LGHNT and CDR2 FRNRAP. The CDR3 is 17 residues long. DNA for the CDR3: TGTGCTAGCGGACCGGGACTAGGGATTACCTCCTACAATGAGCAGTTCTTC. This encodes CASGPGLGITSYNEQFF.

This clone was seen just once. The chain carries TRBV15 and TRBJ1-4; 7 positions agree with TRBD1. The CDR3 length is 14 residues. Germline CDR1 is LNHNV and CDR2 is YYDKDF (reference sequence). V lost 6 bases, J lost 8 bases, and 9 bases stayed unmatched. In nucleotides, the CDR3 is TGTGCCACCAGAGAGGGGACAGTCTCCGAAAAACTGTTTTTT. Protein: CATREGTVSEKLFF.

The V call is TRBV11-2, the J call TRBJ2-1, with 7 positions matching TRBD1. CDR3 length: 15 residues. The J segment lost 8 bases and the V segment lost 5 bases, leaving 12 bases of the junction unmatched. CDR1 and CDR2 (germline): SGHAT, FQNNGV. CDR3 sequence reads: CASSITTGFLYEQFF. CDR3 DNA sequence: TGTGCCAGCAGCATAACGACAGGGTTCCTCTATGAGCAGTTCTTC.

This chain links TRBV30 with TRBJ1-1; D call uncertain. The V end lost 0 bases, the J end lost 0 bases, and 11 bases lay between the germline ends. The CDR3 covers 15 residues. CDR1 and CDR2 from the germline V gene are GTSNPN and SVGIG (reference sequence). As DNA, the CDR3 is TGTGCCTGGAGTGTATTCATAAACATGAACACTGAAGCTTTCTTT. This codes for CAWSVFINMNTEAFF.

The chain recombines TRBV5-1 with TRBJ1-5; D unclear. V was pared by 0 bases and J by 2 bases, with 6 bases between. The CDR3 length is 14 residues. CDR1 and CDR2 from the germline V gene are SGHRS and YFSETQ. CDR3 in amino acids: CASSLDSGNQPQHF. The CDR3 DNA is TGCGCCAGCAGCTTGGATAGCGGCAATCAGCCCCAGCATTTT.

To note about this clone: At one of its ends the junction is not consistent with the germline gene, which may arise from a read error. Additional DNA sequences in this sample encode the identical CDR3. This sequence joins TRBV6-1 and TRBJ1-5, with D tentatively TRBD1 (6 bases). CDR3 length equals 15 residues. Looked up from germline, CDR1 is MNHNS and CDR2 is SASEGT. CDR3 bases: TGTGCCAGCAGTGATCGAAGGCAGGGGCTTCAGCCCCAACATTTT. The encoded protein is CASSDRRQGLQPQHF.

The table lists this clone with a few counts. The chain has TRBV5-1 and TRBJ1-1; D may be TRBD1 (5 bases). Germline V lookup: CDR1 SGHRS, CDR2 YFSETQ. V lost 2 bases, J lost 1 base, and 6 bases lay in between. The CDR3 covers 13 residues. CDR3 residues: CASSFGTNTEAFF. The CDR3 DNA is TGCGCCAGCAGCTTCGGGACGAACACTGAAGCTTTCTTT.

This chain links TRBV19 with TRBJ1-3, with a weak D call TRBD1 (5 bases). Trimming stripped 6 bases from V and 0 bases from J, with 12 bases between. Per the germline V gene, CDR1 is LNHDA and CDR2 is SQIVND (reference sequence). This CDR3 region has 15 residues. The CDR3 sequence: CASSATVRSGNTIYF. The CDR3 DNA reads as TGTGCCAGTAGCGCGACAGTCCGCTCTGGAAACACCATATATTTT.

J is TRBJ1-5 and V is TRBV5-8, with D unclear. Trimming took 6 bases from V and 4 from J, leaving 23 bases between them. CDR1 and CDR2 (germline): SGHTS, YDEGEE. The CDR3 loop spans 17 amino acids. In nucleotides, the CDR3 is TGTGCCAGCACCAGCGGGCTTCTACTAAGGGTGAATCAGCCCCAGCATTTT. It is translated as CASTSGLLLRVNQPQHF.

The chain employs TRBV5-1 and TRBJ2-1; 8 nucleotides align to TRBD2. Per germline, CDR1 SGHRS and CDR2 YFSETQ. The V segment lost 1 base and the J segment 5 bases; nucleotides outside the gene matches: 2. The CDR3 is made up of 14 amino acids. The CDR3 here is CASSLSGRNNEQFF. CDR3 sequence (DNA): TGCGCCAGCAGCTTGAGCGGGAGAAACAATGAGCAGTTCTTC.

In its sample, this clone was seen once. The V call is TRBV10-3, the J call TRBJ2-5, with a possible D match to TRBD1 (5 bases). V dropped 3 bases and J dropped 4 bases, with 15 bases sitting between them. CDR1 is ENHRY, CDR2 SYGVKD, per germline. This CDR3 is 15 amino acids long. As DNA, the CDR3 is TGTGCCATCAGTGAAGCTCAGGGTCCGGGAGAGACCCAGTACTTC. Protein: CAISEAQGPGETQYF.

This rearrangement joins TRBV28 to TRBJ1-2, with D possibly being TRBD1 (5 bases). Trimming took off 6 bases at V and 4 bases at J, with 15 bases between the two ends. The germline gives CDR1 MDHEN, CDR2 SYDVKM. The CDR3 totals 14 residues. The CDR3 region has the DNA TGTGCCAGCAGCCGATCACAGGCTTTCTATGGCTACACCTTC. It specifies CASSRSQAFYGYTF.

The genes are TRBV6-1 and TRBJ2-7, with TRBD1 identical over 9 bases. Germline V gene lookup returns CDR1 MNHNS and CDR2 SASEGT. CDR3 length: 14 amino acids. Trimming removed 6 bases from V and 5 bases from J; junction bases left unmatched: 8. In nucleotides, the CDR3 is TGTGCCAGCAGAAAGACAGGGGGAGACCACGAGCAGTACTTC. This sequence encodes CASRKTGGDHEQYF.

This chain uses TRBV5-1 with TRBJ1-5, with TRBD1 matching 9 bases. J gave up 5 bases and V 3 bases, and 3 bases lay outside the gene matches. This CDR3 is 14 amino acids long. The germline CDR1 and CDR2 sequences are SGHRS and YFSETQ. The CDR3 sequence: CASSWGQGDQPQHF. The DNA for the CDR3 is TGCGCCAGCAGCTGGGGACAGGGCGATCAGCCCCAGCATTTT.

The chain uses TRBV15 and TRBJ2-6, with 16 bases identical to TRBD2. CDR3 size: 24 residues. Per germline, CDR1 LNHNV and CDR2 YYDKDF (reference sequence). The V and J ends lost 0 bases and 1 base, in that order; junction bases with no gene match: 15. The CDR3 DNA is TGTGCCACCAGCAGAGAACTCGCATTACCGGGACTAGCGGGAGGGCCATCTGGGGCCAACGTCCTGACTTTC. This encodes CATSRELALPGLAGGPSGANVLTF.

The gene calls are TRBV5-1 and TRBJ1-1; unclear D gene. The CDR3 runs to 12 residues. The germline gives CDR1 SGHRS, CDR2 YFSETQ. The V end lost 4 bases, the J end lost 2 bases, and 6 bases lay between the germline ends. CDR3 coding DNA: TGCGCCAGCAGCAGTCCTAACACTGAAGCTTTCTTT. This encodes CASSSPNTEAFF.

The V gene is TRBV5-1, the J gene TRBJ1-2; possible D gene TRBD1, 6 bases. This CDR3 comprises 13 residues. Germline V gene lookup returns CDR1 SGHRS and CDR2 YFSETQ. V lost 0 bases and J 4 bases, leaving 7 bases between the germline ends. The chain's CDR3 is CASSLADSYGYTF. Here the CDR3 DNA reads TGCGCCAGCAGCTTGGCGGACAGCTATGGCTACACCTTC. The full variable domain, in which reference TRBV5-1 and TRBJ1-2 provide the parts outside the CDR3, is KAGVTQTPRYLIKTRGQQVTLSCSPISGHRSVSWYQQTPGQGLQFLFEYFSETQRNKGNFPGRFSGRQFSNSRSEMNVSTLELGDSALYLCASSLADSYGYTFGSGTRLTVV.

Written as DNA, the CDR3 is TGTGCCAGCAGTGAACAGGGTGGGGACACTGAAGCTTTCTTT. This sequence encodes CASSEQGGDTEAFF. The J gene is TRBJ1-1, the V gene TRBV2; possibly TRBD1 for D (5 bases). The V and J ends lost 2 bases and 3 bases respectively, with 10 bases between them. This CDR3 is 14 amino acids long. In germline, CDR1 is SNHLY, CDR2 FYNNEI.